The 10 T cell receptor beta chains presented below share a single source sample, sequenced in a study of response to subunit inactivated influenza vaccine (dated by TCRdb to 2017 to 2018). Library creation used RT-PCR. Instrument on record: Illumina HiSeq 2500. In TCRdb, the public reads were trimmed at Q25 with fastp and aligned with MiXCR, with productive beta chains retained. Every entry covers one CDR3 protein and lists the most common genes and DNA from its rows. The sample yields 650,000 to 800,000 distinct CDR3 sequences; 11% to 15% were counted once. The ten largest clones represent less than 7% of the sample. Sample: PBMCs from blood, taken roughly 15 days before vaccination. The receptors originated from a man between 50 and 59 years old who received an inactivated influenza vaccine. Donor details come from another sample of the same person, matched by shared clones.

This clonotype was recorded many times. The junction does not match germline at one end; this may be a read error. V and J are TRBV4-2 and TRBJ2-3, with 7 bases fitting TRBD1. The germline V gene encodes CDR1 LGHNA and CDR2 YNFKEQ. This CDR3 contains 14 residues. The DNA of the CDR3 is TGCGCCAGCAGCCAGGGGGACAGCACAGATACGCAGTATTTT. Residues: CASSQGDSTDTQYF.

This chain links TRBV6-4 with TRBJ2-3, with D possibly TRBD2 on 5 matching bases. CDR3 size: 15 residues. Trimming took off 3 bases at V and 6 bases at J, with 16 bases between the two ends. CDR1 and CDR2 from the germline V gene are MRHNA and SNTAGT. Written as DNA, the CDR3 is TGTGCCAGCAGTGAGGACGGACTGACCCCGGATACGCAGTATTTT. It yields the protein CASSEDGLTPDTQYF.

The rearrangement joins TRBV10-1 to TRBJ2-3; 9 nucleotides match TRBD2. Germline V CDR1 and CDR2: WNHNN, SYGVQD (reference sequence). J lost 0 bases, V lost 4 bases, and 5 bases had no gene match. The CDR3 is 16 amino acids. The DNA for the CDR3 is TGCGCCAGCAGTGCAGTAGCGGGGGCCAGCACAGATACGCAGTATTTT. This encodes CASSAVAGASTDTQYF.

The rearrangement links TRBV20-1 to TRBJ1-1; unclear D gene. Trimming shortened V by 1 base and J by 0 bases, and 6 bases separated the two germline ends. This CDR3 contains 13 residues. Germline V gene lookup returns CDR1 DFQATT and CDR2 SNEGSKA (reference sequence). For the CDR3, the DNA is TGCAGTGCTAGAGTTAAGCTGAACACTGAAGCTTTCTTT. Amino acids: CSARVKLNTEAFF.

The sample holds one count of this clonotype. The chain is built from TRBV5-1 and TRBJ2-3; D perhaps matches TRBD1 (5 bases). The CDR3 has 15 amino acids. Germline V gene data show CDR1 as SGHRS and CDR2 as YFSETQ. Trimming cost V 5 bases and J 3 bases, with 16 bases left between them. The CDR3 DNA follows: TGCGCCAGCAGTATTACCGACTCAGGGACAGATACGCAGTATTTT. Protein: CASSITDSGTDTQYF.

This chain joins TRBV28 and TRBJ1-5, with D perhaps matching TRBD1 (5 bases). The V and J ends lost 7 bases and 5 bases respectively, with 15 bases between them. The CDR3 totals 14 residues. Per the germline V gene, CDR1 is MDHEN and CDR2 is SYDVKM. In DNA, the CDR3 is TGTGCCAGCACCATAGGCGGGGGATATCAGCCCCAGCATTTT. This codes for CASTIGGGYQPQHF.

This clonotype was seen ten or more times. Written as DNA, the CDR3 is TGTGCCAGCAGTCAACTAAGGGGTACTGAAGCTTTCTTT. Its protein product is CASSQLRGTEAFF. The chain couples TRBV27 to TRBJ1-1; D is perhaps TRBD1 (5 bases). Germline V gives CDR1 MNHEY, CDR2 SMNVEV (reference sequence). The CDR3 has 13 amino acids. V was pared by 5 bases and J by 5 bases, with 12 bases between.

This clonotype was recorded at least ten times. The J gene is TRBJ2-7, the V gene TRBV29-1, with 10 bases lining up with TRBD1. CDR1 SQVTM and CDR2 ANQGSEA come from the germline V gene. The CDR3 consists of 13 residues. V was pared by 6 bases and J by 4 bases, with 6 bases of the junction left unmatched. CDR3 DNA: TGCAGCGTGCTAGACAGGGGGCAATACGAGCAGTACTTC. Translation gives CSVLDRGQYEQYF.

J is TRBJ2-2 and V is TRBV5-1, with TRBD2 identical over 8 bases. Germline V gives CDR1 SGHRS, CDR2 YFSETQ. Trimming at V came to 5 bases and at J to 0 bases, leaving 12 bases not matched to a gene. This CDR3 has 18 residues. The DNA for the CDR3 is TGCGCCAGCAGTCCACGGGGGGGCCCCCTACCGAACACCGGGGAGCTGTTTTTT. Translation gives CASSPRGGPLPNTGELFF.

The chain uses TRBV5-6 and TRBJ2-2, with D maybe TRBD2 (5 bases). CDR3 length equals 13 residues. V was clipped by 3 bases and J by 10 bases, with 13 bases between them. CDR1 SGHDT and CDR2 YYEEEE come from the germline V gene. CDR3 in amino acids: CASSSTSALELFF. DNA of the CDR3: TGTGCCAGCAGCTCCACTAGTGCCTTGGAGCTGTTTTTT.